The clone carrying this TCR beta chain was found a few times. Its antigen is not known. Germline V gene sequence: CDR1 WNHNN, CDR2 SYGVQD (reference sequence). J was trimmed by 5 bases and V by 7 bases; bases with no gene match: 3. The CDR3 length is 13 residues. The data are from a study of beta chain features in type 1 diabetes. Study-wide results and caveats: VDJ junctions in type 1 diabetes patients carried more deletions and fewer insertions. A possible short-template PCR bias applies equally to patients and controls. A moderate, significant TCRB CDR3 shortening appeared in type 1 diabetes across four CD4+ subsets.

The entirety of the isolated RNA underwent reverse transcription, so expressed TCRB transcripts were sequenced. Method: immunoSEQ multiplex PCR; TCRdb's copy keeps in-frame clones and lacks some. This sample has a few hundred thousand clones, with over 8.5% found just once. The genes are TRBV10-1 and TRBJ2-1; 9 positions agree with TRBD2. This sequence was found in a young man with type 1 diabetes. Sequenced material: central memory CD4+ T cells from blood. CDR3 sequence reads: CASMASGDNEQFF. CDR3 DNA: TGCGCCAGCATGGCTAGCGGGGACAATGAGCAGTTCTTC.